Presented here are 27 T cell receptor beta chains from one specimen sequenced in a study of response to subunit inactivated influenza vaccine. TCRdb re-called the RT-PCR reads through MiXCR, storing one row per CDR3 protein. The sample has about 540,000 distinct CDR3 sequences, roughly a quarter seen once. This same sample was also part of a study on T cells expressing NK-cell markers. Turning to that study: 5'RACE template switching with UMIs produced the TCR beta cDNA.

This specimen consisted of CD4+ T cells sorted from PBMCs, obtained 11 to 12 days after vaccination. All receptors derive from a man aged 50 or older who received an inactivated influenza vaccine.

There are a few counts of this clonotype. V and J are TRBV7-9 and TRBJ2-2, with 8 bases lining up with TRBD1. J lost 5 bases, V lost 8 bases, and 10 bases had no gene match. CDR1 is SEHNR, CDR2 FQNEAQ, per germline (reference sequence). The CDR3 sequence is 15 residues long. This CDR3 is CASPRRGQGTGELFF. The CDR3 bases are TGTGCCAGCCCGCGGCGAGGACAGGGAACCGGGGAGCTGTTTTTT.

The chain's CDR3 is CASSLEKTQYF. The CDR3 DNA follows: TGCGCCAGCAGCTTGGAAAAGACCCAGTACTTC. The chain has TRBV5-1 and TRBJ2-5; D gene unclear. The V and J ends lost 0 bases and 6 bases respectively, with 3 bases between them. The germline V gene has CDR1 SGHRS and CDR2 YFSETQ. CDR3 length: 11 amino acids.

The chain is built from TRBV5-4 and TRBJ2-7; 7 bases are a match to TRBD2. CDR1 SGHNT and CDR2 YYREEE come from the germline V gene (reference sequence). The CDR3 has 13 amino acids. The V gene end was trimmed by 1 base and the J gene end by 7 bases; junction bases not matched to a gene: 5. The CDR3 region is CASSLTGGMEQYF. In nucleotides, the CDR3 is TGTGCCAGCAGCTTGACGGGAGGTATGGAGCAGTACTTC. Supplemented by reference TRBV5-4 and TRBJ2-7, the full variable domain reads ETGVTQSPTHLIKTRGQQVTLRCSSQSGHNTVSWYQQALGQGPQFIFQYYREEENGRGNFPPRFSGLQFPNYSSELNVNALELDDSALYLCASSLTGGMEQYFGPGTRLTVT.

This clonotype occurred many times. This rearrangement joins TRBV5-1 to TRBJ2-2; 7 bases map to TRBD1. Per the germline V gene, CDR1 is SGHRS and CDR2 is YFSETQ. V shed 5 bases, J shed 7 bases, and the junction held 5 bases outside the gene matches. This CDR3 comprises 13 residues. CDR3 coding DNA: TGCGCCAGCAGTCCGACAGGGAACGGGGAGCTGTTTTTT. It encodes CASSPTGNGELFF.

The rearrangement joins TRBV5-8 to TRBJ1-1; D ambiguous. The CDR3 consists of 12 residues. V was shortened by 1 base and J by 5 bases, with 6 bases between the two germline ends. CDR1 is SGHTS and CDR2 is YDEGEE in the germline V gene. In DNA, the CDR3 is TGTGCCAGCAGCTTGACCTGGACTGAAGCTTTCTTT. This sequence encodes CASSLTWTEAFF.

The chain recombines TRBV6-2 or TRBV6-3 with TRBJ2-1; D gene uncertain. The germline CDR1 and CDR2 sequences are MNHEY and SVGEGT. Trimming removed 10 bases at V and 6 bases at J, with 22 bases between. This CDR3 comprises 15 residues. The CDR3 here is CATHQNFRNINEQFF. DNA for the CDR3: TGTGCCACCCACCAAAACTTCAGGAATATCAATGAGCAGTTCTTC.

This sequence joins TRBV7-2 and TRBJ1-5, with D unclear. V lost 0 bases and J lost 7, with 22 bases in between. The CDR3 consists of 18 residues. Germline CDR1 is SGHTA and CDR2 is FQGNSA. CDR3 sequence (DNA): TGTGCCAGCAGCTTAGCCCCTGATACGATCCGAGGGAGACAGCCCCAGCATTTT. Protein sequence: CASSLAPDTIRGRQPQHF.

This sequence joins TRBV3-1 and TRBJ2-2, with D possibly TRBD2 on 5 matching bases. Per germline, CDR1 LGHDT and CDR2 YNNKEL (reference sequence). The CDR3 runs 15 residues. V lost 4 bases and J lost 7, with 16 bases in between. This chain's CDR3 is CASSRTAGVDGELFF. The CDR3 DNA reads TGTGCCAGCAGCCGAACAGCCGGGGTAGACGGGGAGCTGTTTTTT.

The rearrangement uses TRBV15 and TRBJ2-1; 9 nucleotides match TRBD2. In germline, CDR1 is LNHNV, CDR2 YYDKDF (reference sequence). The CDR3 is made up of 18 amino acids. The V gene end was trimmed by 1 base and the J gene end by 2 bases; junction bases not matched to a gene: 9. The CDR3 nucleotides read TGTGCCACCAGCAGAGGCCCCCCTACTAGCGGGCCCTACAATGAGCAGTTCTTC. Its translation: CATSRGPPTSGPYNEQFF.

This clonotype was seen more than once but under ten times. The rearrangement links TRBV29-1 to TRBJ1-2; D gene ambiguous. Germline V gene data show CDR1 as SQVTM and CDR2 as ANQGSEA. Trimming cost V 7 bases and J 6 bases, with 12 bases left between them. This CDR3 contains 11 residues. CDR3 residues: CSARLGNGYTF. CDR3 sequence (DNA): TGCAGCGCTCGCCTAGGGAATGGCTACACCTTC.

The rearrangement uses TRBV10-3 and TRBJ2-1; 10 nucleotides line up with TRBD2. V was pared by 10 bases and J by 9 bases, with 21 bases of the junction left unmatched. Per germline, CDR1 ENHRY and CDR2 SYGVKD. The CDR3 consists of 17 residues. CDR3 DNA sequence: TGTGCCACCCGGGGCGGCTTAGCGGGAGGCAAGGGCCGTGAGCAGTTCTTC. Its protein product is CATRGGLAGGKGREQFF.

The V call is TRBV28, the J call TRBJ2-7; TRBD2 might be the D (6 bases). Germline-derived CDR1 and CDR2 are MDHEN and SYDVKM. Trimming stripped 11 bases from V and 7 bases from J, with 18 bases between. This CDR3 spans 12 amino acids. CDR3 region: CAGDRPGDEQYF. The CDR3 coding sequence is TGTGCCGGTGATAGACCGGGGGATGAGCAGTACTTC.

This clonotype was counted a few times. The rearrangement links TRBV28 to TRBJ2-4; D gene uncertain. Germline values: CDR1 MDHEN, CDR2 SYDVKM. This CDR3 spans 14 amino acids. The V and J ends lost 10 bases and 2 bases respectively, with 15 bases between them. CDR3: CATLPAATKNIQYF. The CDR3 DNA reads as TGTGCCACCCTTCCGGCCGCTACCAAAAACATTCAGTACTTC.

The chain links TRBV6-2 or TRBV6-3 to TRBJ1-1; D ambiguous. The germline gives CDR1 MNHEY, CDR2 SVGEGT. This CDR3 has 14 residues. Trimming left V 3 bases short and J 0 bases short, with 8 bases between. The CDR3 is CASSYLDLNTEAFF. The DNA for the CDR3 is TGTGCCAGCAGTTATCTGGACTTGAACACTGAAGCTTTCTTT.

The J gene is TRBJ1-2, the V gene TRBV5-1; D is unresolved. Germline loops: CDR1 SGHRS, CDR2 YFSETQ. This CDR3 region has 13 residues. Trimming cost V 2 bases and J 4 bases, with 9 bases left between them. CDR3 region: CASSFRTAYGYTF. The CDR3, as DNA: TGCGCCAGCAGCTTTAGGACCGCCTATGGCTACACCTTC.

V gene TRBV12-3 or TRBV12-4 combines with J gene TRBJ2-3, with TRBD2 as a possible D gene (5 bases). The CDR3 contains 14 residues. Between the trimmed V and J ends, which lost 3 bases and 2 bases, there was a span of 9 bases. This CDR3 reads CASSLTGITDTQYF. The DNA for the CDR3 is TGTGCCAGCAGTTTGACGGGGATCACAGATACGCAGTATTTT.

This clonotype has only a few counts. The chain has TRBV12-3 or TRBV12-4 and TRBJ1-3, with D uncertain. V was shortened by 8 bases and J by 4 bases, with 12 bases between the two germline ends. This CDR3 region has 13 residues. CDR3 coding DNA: TGTGCCAGCGGCTTAACATCCGGAAACACCATATATTTT. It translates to CASGLTSGNTIYF.

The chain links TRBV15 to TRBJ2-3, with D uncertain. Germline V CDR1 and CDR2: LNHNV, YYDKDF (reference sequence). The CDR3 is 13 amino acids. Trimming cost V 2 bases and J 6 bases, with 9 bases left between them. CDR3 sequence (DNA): TGTGCCACCAGCAGATCCGCCAAGGATACGCAGTATTTT. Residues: CATSRSAKDTQYF.

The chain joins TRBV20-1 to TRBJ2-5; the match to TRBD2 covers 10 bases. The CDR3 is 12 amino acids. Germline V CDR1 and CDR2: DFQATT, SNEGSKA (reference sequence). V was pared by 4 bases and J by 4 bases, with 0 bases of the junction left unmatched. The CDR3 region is CSAIAGGETQYF. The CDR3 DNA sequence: TGCAGTGCTATAGCGGGGGGAGAGACCCAGTACTTC.

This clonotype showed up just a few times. CDR3 coding DNA: TGCAGCGTTGAAGTGCGGGACCAGCCCTACAATGAGCAGTTCTTC. As protein: CSVEVRDQPYNEQFF. The rearrangement joins TRBV29-1 to TRBJ2-1; possibly TRBD2 for D (6 bases). The V end lost 1 base, the J end lost 2 bases, and 12 bases lay between the germline ends. The CDR3 is made up of 15 amino acids. The germline V gene encodes CDR1 SQVTM and CDR2 ANQGSEA.

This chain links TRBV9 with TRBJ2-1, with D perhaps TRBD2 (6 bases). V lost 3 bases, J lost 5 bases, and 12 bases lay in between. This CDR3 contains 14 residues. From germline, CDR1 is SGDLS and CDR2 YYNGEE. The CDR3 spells CASSARGRNNEQFF. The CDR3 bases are TGTGCCAGCAGCGCCCGGGGGAGGAACAATGAGCAGTTCTTC.

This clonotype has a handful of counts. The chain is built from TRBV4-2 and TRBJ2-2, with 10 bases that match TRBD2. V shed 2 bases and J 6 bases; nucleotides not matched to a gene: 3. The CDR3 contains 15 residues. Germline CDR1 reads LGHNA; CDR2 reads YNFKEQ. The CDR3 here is CASSQQSGGAGELFF. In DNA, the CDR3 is TGTGCCAGCAGCCAACAGAGCGGGGGGGCCGGGGAGCTGTTTTTT.

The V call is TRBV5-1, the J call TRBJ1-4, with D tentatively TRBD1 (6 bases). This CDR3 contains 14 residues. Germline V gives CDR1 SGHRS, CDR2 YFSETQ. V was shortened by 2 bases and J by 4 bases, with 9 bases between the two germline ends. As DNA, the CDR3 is TGCGCCAGCAGCTTTGGGGGCAATAATGAAAAACTGTTTTTT. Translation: CASSFGGNNEKLFF.

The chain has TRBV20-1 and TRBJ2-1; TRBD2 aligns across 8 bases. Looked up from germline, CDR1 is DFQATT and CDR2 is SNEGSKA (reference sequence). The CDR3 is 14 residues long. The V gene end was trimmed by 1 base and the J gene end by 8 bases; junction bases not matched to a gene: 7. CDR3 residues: CSARVAGGPYEQFF. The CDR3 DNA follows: TGCAGTGCTAGAGTGGCGGGGGGTCCCTATGAGCAGTTCTTC.

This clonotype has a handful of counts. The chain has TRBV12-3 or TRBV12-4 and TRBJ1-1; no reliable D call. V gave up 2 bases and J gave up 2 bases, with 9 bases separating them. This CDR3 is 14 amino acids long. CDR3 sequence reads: CASSLNHPNTEAFF. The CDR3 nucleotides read TGTGCCAGCAGTTTAAATCACCCCAACACTGAAGCTTTCTTT.

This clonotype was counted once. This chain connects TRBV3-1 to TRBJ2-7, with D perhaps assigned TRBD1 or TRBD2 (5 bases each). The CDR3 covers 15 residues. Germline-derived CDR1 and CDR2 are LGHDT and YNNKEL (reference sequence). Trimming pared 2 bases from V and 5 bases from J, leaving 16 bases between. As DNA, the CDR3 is TGTGCCAGCAGCCAACCCGGGGCAGGGAAGGACGAGCAGTACTTC. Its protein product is CASSQPGAGKDEQYF.

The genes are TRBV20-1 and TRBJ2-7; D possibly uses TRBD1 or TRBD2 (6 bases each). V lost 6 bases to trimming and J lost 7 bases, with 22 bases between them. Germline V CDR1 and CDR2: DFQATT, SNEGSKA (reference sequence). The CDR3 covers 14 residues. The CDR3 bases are TGCAGTGCACAGACGGGGGCGCCGCGGTATGAGCAGTACTTC. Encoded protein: CSAQTGAPRYEQYF.